This T cell receptor beta chain was retrieved from a study of CD8+CD57+ T cells in acquired aplastic anemia. Looking at the study overall: The study obtained an average of roughly 2.9 ug of DNA from sorted CD4+ and CD8+ cells. Findings and limits, study-wide: Patients and controls turned out to have approximately 29 CD8+ CDR3 sequences in common.

The template used for profiling TCR beta VDJ and CDR3 was genomic DNA. TCRdb analysed the reads with MiXCR anew, one entry per CDR3 protein. This table holds around 80,000 distinct CDR3 sequences, about 70% found once. This CDR3 has 13 residues. V was pared by 3 bases and J by 14 bases, with 12 bases of the junction left unmatched. Germline CDR1 is SEHNR and CDR2 is FQNEAQ (reference sequence). The sequenced patients had an expansion of CD8+CD57+ cells seen by flow cytometry. This clonotype was recorded a few times. Its antigen remains unidentified. The chain joins TRBV7-9 to TRBJ1-1; TRBD1 aligns across 7 bases. This clonotype was obtained from a human donor with aplastic anemia. The sample comprised sorted CD4+, CD8+, or CD8+CD57+ T cells (not recorded which) from PBMCs. CDR3 loop: CASSFRDSGLSFF. CDR3 sequence (DNA): TGTGCCAGCAGCTTTAGGGACAGTGGCCTCAGCTTCTTT.